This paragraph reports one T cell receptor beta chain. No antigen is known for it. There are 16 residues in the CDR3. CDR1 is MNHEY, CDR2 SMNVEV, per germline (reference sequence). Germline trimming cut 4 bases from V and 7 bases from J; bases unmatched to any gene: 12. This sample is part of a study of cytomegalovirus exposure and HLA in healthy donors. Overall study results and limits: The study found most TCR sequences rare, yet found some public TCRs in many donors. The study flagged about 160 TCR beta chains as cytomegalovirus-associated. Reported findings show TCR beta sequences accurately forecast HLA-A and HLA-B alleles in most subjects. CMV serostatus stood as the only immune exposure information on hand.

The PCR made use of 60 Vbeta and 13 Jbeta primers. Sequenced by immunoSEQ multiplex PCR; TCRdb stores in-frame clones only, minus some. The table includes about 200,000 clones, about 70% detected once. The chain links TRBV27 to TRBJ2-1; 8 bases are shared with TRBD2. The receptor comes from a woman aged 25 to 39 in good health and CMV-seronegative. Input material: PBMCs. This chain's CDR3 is CASSYSGLGGANEQFF. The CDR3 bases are TGTGCCAGCAGTTATTCGGGACTAGGGGGGGCAAATGAGCAGTTCTTC.